Sequencing of this T cell receptor (beta chain) was carried out in a study of T-cell memory formation after mild COVID-19. The 5'RACE method, run with constant-segment primers, produced TCR alpha and TCR beta cDNA libraries (carrying sample barcodes and UMIs). MiXCR, applied by TCRdb to the 5' RACE reads, yields one record per CDR3 protein. Among roughly 400,000 distinct CDR3 sequences listed, approximately 15% were seen once. This clonotype was observed a handful of times. Per the germline V gene, CDR1 is SQVTM and CDR2 is ANQGSEA. Trimming removed 4 bases from V and 6 bases from J; junction bases left unmatched: 10. The CDR3 is made up of 14 amino acids.

V gene TRBV29-1 combines with J gene TRBJ1-1; 8 positions agree with TRBD1. The sequencing input was PBMCs or a T cell subset sorted from them (not recorded which). The receptor was isolated from a man aged 18 to 29 who had mild COVID-19 (a few samples of this study predate the infection). Cell type and time point are not known. CDR3 in DNA: TGCAGCGTTGTTGGGCAGGGGGCGAAGGCTGAAGCTTTCTTT. It specifies CSVVGQGAKAEAFF.